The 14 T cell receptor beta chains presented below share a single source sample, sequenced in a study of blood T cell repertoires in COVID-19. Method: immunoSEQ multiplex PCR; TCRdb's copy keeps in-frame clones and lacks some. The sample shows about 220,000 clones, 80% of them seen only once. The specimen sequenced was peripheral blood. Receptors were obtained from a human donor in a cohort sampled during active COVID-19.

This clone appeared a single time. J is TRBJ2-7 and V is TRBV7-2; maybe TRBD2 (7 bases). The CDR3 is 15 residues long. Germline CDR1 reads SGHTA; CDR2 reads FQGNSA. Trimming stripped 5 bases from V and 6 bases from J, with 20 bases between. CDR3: CASSPRGGRLSEQYF. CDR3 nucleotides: TGTGCCAGCAGCCCCAGGGGAGGGAGACTGAGCGAGCAGTACTTC.

CDR3 sequence reads: CASSTNRGTNEKLFF. Written as DNA, the CDR3 is TGTGCCAGCAGCACAAACAGGGGTACTAATGAAAAACTGTTTTTT. The chain carries TRBV7-2 and TRBJ1-4; 7 bases are a match to TRBD1. Germline-derived CDR1 and CDR2 are SGHTA and FQGNSA. CDR3 size: 15 residues. With 5 bases clipped from V and 2 bases from J, the junction kept 5 bases outside the gene matches. The complete variable domain, with remaining parts taken from reference TRBV7-2 and TRBJ1-4, reads GAGVSQSPSNKVTEKGKDVELRCDPISGHTALYWYRQSLGQGLEFLIYFQGNSAPDKSGLPSDRFSAERTGGSVSTLTIQRTQQEDSAVYLCASSTNRGTNEKLFFGSGTQLSVL.

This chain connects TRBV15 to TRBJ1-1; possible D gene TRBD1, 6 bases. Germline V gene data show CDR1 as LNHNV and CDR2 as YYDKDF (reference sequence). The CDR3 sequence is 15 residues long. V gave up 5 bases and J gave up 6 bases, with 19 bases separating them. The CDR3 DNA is TGTGCCACCAGCTGGGAGACAGGTGGGATAGCTGAAGCTTTCTTT. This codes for CATSWETGGIAEAFF.

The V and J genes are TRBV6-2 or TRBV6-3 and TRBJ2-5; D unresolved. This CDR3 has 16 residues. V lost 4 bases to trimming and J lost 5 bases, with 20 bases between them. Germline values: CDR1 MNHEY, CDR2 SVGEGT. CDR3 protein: CASSSKTSPLQETQYF. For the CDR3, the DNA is TGTGCCAGCAGTTCCAAAACCAGCCCCCTACAGGAGACCCAGTACTTC.

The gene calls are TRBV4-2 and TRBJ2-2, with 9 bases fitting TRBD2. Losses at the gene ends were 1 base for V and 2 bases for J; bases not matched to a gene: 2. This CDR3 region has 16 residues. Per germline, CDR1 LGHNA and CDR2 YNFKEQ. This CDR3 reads CASSQGSGSNTGELFF. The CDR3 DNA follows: TGTGCCAGCAGCCAAGGTAGCGGGAGTAACACCGGGGAGCTGTTTTTT.

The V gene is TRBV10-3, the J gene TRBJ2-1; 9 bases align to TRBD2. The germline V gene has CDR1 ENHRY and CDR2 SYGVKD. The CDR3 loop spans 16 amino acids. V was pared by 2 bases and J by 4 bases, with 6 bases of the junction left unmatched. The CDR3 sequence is CAISESIAGAYNEQFF. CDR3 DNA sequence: TGTGCCATCAGTGAGAGTATAGCGGGGGCTTACAATGAGCAGTTCTTC.

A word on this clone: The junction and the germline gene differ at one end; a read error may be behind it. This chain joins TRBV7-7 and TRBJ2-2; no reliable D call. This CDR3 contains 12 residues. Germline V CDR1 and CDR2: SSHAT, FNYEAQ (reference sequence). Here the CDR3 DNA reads TGTGCTAGCAGCTTCGGCACCGGGGAGCTGTTTTTT. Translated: CASSFGTGELFF.

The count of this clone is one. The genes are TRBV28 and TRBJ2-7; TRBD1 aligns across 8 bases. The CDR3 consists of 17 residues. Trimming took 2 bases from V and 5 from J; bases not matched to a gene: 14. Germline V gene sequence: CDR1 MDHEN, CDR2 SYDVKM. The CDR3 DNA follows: TGTGCCAGCAGTTTACTCCGACAGGGGCCTGAAGAAAACGAGCAGTACTTC. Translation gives CASSLLRQGPEENEQYF.

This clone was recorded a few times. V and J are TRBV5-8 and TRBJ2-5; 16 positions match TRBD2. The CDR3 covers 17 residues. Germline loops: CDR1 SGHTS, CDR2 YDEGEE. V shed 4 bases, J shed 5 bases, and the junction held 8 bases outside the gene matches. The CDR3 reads CASSLGTSGRAYETQYF. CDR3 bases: TGTGCCAGCAGCCTGGGGACTAGCGGGAGGGCCTACGAGACCCAGTACTTC.

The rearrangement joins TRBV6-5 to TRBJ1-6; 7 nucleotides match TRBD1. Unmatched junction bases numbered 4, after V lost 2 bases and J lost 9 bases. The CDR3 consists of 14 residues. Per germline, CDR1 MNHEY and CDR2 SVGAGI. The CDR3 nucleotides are TGTGCCAGCAGTTACCGACAGGGCGCTTCACCCCTCCACTTT. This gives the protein CASSYRQGASPLHF.

CDR3 bases: TGTGCCAGCAGTTACTTTAAGAACACTGAAGCTTTCTTT. Protein product: CASSYFKNTEAFF. The chain combines TRBV6-2 or TRBV6-3 with TRBJ1-1; D gene unclear. The germline V and J ends were trimmed by 1 base and 1 base, with 4 bases remaining between them. The CDR3 sequence is 13 residues long. Looked up from germline, CDR1 is MNHEY and CDR2 is SVGEGT.

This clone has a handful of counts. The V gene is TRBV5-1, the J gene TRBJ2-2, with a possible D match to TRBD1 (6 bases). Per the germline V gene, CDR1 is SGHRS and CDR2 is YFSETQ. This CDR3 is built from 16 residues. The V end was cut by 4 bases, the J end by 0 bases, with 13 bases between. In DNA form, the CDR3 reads TGCGCCAGCAGCCCGGGACAAACTGCGAACACCGGGGAGCTGTTTTTT. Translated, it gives CASSPGQTANTGELFF.

CDR3 protein: CASKLREEGDEQYF. The CDR3 DNA sequence: TGTGCCAGCAAACTTAGGGAGGAAGGGGACGAGCAGTACTTC. The J gene is TRBJ2-7, the V gene TRBV28; a weak D match, TRBD2 (6 bases). This CDR3 has 14 residues. The germline V gene has CDR1 MDHEN and CDR2 SYDVKM. V was trimmed by 7 bases and J by 5 bases, leaving 18 bases between them.

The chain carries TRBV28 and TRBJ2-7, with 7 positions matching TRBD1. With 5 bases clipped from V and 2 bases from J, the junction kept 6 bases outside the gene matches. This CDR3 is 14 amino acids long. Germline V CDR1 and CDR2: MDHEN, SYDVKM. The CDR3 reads CASSTTGKTYEQYF. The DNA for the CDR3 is TGTGCCAGCAGTACGACAGGGAAAACCTACGAGCAGTACTTC.